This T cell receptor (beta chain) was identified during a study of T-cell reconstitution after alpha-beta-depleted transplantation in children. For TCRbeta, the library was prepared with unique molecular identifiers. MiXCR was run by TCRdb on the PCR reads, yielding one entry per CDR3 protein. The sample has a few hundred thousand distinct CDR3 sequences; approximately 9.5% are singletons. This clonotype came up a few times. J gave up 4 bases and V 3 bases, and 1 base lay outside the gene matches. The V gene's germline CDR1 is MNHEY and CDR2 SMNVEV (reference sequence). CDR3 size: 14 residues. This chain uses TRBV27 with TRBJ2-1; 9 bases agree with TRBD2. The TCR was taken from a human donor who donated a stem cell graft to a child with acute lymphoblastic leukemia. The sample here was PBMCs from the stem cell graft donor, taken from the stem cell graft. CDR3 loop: CASSFAGGYNEQFF. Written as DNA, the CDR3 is TGTGCCAGCAGTTTTGCGGGGGGGTACAATGAGCAGTTCTTC.